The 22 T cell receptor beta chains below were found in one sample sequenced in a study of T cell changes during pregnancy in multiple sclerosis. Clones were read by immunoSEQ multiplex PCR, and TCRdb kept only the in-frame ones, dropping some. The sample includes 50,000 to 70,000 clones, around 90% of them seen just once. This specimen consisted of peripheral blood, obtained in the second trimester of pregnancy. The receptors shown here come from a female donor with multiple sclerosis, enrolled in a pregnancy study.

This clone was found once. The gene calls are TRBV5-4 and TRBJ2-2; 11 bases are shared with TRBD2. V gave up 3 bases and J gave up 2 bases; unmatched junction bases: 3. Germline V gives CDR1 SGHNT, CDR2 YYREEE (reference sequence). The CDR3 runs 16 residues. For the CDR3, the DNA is TGTGCCAGCAGCTCCGGGACTAGCGGCAACACCGGGGAGCTGTTTTTT. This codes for CASSSGTSGNTGELFF.

The CDR3 coding sequence is TGTGCCAGCAGAGTCAGGGGGAAGGGTGAAGCTTTCTTT. Amino acid sequence: CASRVRGKGEAFF. The rearrangement uses TRBV7-8 and TRBJ1-1; 7 nucleotides agree with TRBD1. Germline V gene sequence: CDR1 SGHVS, CDR2 FQNEAQ. The CDR3 has 13 residues. The trim removed 6 bases at V and 7 bases at J, leaving 8 bases unmatched.

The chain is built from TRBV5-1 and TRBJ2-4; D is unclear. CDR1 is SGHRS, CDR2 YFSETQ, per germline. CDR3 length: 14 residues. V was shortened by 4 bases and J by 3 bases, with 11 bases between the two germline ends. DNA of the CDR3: TGCGCCAGCAGCCCGACACTGAACAAAAACATTCAGTACTTC. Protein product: CASSPTLNKNIQYF.

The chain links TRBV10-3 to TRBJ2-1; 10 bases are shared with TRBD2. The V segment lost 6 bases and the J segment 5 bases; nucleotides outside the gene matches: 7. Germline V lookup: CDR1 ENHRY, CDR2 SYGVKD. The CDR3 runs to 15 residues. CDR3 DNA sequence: TGTGCCATCAGGGATAGCGGGAGGCCACACAATGAGCAGTTCTTC. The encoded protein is CAIRDSGRPHNEQFF.

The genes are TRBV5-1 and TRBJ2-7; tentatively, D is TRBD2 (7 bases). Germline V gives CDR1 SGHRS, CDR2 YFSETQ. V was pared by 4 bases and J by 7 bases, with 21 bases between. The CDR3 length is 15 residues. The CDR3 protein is CASSGPTGGYDEQYF. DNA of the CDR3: TGCGCCAGCAGCGGCCCGACGGGGGGCTACGATGAGCAGTACTTC.

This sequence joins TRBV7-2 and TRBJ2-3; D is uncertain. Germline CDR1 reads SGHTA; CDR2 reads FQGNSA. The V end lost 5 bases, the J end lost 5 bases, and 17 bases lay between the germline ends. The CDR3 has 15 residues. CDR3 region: CASSTLGIGVDTQYF. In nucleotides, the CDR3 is TGTGCCAGCAGCACCCTCGGTATAGGAGTAGATACGCAGTATTTT.

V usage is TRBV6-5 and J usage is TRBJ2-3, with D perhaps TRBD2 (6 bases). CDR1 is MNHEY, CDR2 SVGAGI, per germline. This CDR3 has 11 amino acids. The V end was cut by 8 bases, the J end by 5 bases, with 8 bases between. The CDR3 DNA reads TGTGCCAGCCGGGGAGGAGATACGCAGTATTTT. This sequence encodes CASRGGDTQYF.

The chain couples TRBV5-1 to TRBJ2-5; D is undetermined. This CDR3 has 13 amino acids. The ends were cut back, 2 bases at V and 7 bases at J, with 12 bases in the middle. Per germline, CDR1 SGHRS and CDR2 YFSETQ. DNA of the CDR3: TGCGCCAGCAGCTTTGAGGATCTAGGGACCCAGTACTTC. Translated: CASSFEDLGTQYF.

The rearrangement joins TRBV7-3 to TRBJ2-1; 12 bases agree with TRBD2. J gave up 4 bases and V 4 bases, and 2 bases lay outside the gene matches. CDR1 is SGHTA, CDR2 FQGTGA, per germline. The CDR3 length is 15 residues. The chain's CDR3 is CASSSGTSGYNEQFF. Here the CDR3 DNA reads TGTGCCAGCAGCTCCGGGACTAGCGGGTACAATGAGCAGTTCTTC.

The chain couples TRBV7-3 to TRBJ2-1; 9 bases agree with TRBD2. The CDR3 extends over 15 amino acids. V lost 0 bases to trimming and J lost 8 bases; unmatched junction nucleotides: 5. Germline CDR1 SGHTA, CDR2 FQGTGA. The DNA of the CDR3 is TGTGCCAGCAGCTTAACCGGCGGGAGGGCCGATGAGCAGTTCTTC. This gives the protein CASSLTGGRADEQFF.

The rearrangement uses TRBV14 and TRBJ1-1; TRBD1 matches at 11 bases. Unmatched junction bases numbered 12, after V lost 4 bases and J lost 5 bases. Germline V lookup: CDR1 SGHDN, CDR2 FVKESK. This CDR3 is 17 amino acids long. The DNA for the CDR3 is TGTGCCAGCAGCCGAGAGGACAGGGGGCGCTTATGGACTGAAGCTTTCTTT. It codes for CASSREDRGRLWTEAFF.

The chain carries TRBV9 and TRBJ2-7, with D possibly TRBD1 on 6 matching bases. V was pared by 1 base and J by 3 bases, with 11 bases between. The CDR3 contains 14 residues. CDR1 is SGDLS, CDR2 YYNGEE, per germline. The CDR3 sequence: CASSVNAGVYEQYF. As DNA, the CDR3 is TGTGCCAGCAGCGTAAACGCAGGGGTCTACGAGCAGTACTTC.

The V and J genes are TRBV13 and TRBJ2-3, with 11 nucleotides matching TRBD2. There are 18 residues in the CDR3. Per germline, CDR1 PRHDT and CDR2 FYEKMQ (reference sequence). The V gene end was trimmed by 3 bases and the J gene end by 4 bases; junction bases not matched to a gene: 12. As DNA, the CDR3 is TGTGCCAGCAGCTTGGATGCTAATAGCGGGAGGGCCGCAGATACGCAGTATTTT. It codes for CASSLDANSGRAADTQYF.

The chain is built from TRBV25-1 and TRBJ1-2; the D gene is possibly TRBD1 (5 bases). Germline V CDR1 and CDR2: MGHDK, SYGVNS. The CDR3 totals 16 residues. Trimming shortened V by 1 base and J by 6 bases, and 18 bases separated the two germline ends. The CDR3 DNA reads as TGTGCCAGCAGTGAATCGGCAGGGCCATTTGACCATGGCTACACCTTC. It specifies CASSESAGPFDHGYTF.

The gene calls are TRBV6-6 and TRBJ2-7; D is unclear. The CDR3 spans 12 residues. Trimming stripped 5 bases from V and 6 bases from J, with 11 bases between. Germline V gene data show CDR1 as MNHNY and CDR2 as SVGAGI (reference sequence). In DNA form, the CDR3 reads TGTGCCAGCAGTCAACAAGTCACCGAGCAGTACTTC. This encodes CASSQQVTEQYF.

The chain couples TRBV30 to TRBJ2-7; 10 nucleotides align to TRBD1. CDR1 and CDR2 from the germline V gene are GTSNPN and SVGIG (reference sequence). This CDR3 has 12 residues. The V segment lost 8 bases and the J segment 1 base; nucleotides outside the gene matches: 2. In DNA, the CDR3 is TGTGCCGGACAGGGGGATTCCTACGAGCAGTACTTC. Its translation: CAGQGDSYEQYF.

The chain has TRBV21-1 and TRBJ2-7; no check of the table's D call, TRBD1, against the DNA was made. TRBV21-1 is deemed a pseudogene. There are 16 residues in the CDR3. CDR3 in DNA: TGTGCCAGCAGCAAAGCTCAGGGGTACAGCTCCTACGAGCAGTACTTC. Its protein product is CASSKAQGYSSYEQYF.

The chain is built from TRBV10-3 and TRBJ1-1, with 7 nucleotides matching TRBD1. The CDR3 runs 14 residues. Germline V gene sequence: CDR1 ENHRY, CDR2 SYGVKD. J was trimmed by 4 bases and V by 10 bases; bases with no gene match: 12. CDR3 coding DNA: TGTGCCACCGCTCGGACAGGAGGGAGCACTGAAGCTTTCTTT. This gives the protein CATARTGGSTEAFF.

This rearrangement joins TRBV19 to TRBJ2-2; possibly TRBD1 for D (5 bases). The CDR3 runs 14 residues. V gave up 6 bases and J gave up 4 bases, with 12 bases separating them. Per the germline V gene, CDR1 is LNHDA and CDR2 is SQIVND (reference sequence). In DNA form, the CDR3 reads TGTGCCAGTAGGGCCTGGGGCACCACCGGGGAGCTGTTTTTT. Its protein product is CASRAWGTTGELFF.

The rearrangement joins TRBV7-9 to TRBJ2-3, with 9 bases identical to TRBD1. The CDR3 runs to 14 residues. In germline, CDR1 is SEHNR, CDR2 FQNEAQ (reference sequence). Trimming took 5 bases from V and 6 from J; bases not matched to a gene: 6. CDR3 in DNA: TGTGCCAGCAGCCGAACTGACAGGGGGGATACGCAGTATTTT. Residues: CASSRTDRGDTQYF.

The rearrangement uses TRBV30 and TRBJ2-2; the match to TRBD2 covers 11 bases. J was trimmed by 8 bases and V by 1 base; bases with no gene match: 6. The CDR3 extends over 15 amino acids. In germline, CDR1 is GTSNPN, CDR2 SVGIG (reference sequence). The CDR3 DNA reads TGTGCCTGGAGTGGACTAGCGGGATCAGGGGGGGAGCTGTTTTTT. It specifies CAWSGLAGSGGELFF.

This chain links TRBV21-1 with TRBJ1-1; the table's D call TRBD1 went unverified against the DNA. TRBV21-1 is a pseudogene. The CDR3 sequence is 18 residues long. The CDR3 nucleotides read TGTGCCAGCAGCAAAAATTCACAAAAAACAGGGATGAACACTGAAGCTTTCTTT. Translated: CASSKNSQKTGMNTEAFF.